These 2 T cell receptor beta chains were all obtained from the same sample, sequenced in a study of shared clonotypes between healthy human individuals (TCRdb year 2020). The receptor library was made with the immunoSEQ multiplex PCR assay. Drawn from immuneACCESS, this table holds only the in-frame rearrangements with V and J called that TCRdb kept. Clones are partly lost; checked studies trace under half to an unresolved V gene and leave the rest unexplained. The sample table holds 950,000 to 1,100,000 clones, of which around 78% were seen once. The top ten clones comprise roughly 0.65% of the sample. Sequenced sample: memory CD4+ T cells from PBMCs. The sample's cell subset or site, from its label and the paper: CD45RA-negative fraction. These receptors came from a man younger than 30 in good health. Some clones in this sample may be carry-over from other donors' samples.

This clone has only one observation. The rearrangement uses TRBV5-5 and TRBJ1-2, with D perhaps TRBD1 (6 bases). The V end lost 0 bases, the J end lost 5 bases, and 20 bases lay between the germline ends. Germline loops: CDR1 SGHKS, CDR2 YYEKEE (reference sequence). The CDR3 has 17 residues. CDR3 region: CASSLVDLSRGDYGYTF. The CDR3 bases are TGTGCCAGCAGCTTGGTCGATTTATCCAGGGGAGATTATGGCTACACCTTC.

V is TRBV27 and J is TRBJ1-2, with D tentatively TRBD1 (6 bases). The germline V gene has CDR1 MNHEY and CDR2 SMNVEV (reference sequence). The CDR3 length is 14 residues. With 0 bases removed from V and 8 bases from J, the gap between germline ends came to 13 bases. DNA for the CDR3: TGTGCCAGCAGTTTATCGGGGGGGCTAGACGGCTACACCTTC. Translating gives CASSLSGGLDGYTF.